The text below deals with one T cell receptor (beta chain). Antigen: not known. This entry comes from a study of siplizumab effects on memory and regulatory T cells. Points from the study as a whole: Fewer alloreactive sequences mapped to unstimulated CD4+ memory cells under siplizumab. Siplizumab conditions gave an average of roughly 65% Treg-derived mappable alloreactive CD4+ clones, versus less than 35% for controls. Few alloreactive clones mapped to unstimulated subsets.

The V and J ends lost 4 bases and 8 bases respectively, with 22 bases between them. CDR1 is SGHRS and CDR2 is YFSETQ in the germline V gene. The CDR3 runs 15 residues. The protocol was immunoSEQ multiplex PCR, while the TCRdb copy is restricted to in-frame clones and leaves out a portion. The sample contains approximately 100,000 clones, roughly 92% of which appear only once. The source of this sequence is a human donor in good health. Sequenced: Tregs sorted from blood. V usage is TRBV5-1 and J usage is TRBJ2-7, with TRBD1 as a possible D gene (6 bases). The CDR3 DNA reads as TGCGCCAGCAGCCTAGACGAGGGGGTCTCAAGCAAGCAGTACTTC. Encoded protein: CASSLDEGVSSKQYF.